This TCR beta chain was obtained from a study of cytomegalovirus exposure and HLA in healthy donors. Whole-study findings and limits: Cytomegalovirus association was listed for 164 TCR beta chains.

The table came from immunoSEQ multiplex PCR; TCRdb's copy has only in-frame clones and leaves some out. The table includes about 160,000 clones, less than 95% detected once. Note on this clone: Its antigen is undetermined.

The material sequenced was PBMCs. The TCR comes from a woman younger than 35 in good health and CMV-seropositive.

The CDR3 bases are TGTGCCAGCAGCCCTACTTTTGGCGGCGGGAGGGCCATAGATACGCAGTATTTT. Translating it yields CASSPTFGGGRAIDTQYF. The chain uses TRBV7-6 and TRBJ2-3; 9 bases map to TRBD2. V lost 5 bases, J lost 5 bases, and 17 bases stayed unmatched. This CDR3 has 18 amino acids. Germline CDR1 reads SGHVS; CDR2 reads FNYEAQ.